These 5 T cell receptor beta chains came from one sample sequenced in a study of technical replicates of blood from several donors. TCRdb's copy holds only in-frame clones and misses some; the assay was immunoSEQ multiplex PCR. The top ten hold 0.39% of the sample, which has around 83,000 clones, approximately 94% seen once. The sequencing input was T cells isolated from PBMCs. Receptor source: a human donor in good health.

As to this clone: The junction and the germline gene differ at one end; a read error may be behind it. The chain uses TRBV5-5 and TRBJ1-4, with D possibly TRBD1 on 6 matching bases. The V gene's germline CDR1 is SGHKS and CDR2 YYEKEE (reference sequence). CDR3 size: 15 residues. The CDR3 DNA reads as TGTGCCAGCAGCTGGTCCGGGACAACAAATGAAAAACTGTTTTTT. Protein: CASSWSGTTNEKLFF. Full variable domain (missing parts from reference TRBV5-5 and TRBJ1-4): DAGVTQSPTHLIKTRGQQVTLRCSPISGHKSVSWYQQVLGQGPQFIFQYYEKEERGRGNFPDRFSARQFPNYSSELNVNALLLGDSALYLCASSWSGTTNEKLFFGSGTQLSVL.

This chain links TRBV5-4 with TRBJ1-5; the D is unclear. Germline V lookup: CDR1 SGHNT, CDR2 YYREEE (reference sequence). This CDR3 is 14 amino acids long. V lost 1 base and J 0 bases, leaving 5 bases between the germline ends. In DNA form, the CDR3 reads TGTGCCAGCAGCTTGACGGGTAGCAATCAGCCCCAGCATTTT. Translation: CASSLTGSNQPQHF.

The chain carries TRBV28 and TRBJ2-5, with 9 bases identical to TRBD1. The V segment lost 5 bases and the J segment 0 bases; nucleotides outside the gene matches: 4. CDR1 is MDHEN, CDR2 SYDVKM, per germline. The length of the CDR3 is 15 residues. The CDR3 loop is CASSAGTGNQETQYF. The DNA of the CDR3 is TGTGCCAGCAGTGCTGGGACAGGGAACCAAGAGACCCAGTACTTC.

The chain has TRBV18 and TRBJ1-4; no firm D call. The length of the CDR3 is 16 residues. V shed 6 bases and J shed 2 bases, with 16 bases lying between them. In germline, CDR1 is KGHSH, CDR2 LQKENI. The CDR3 nucleotides are TGTGCCAGCTCCCCCCTCATGCAGGCGACTAATGAAAAACTGTTTTTT. It yields the protein CASSPLMQATNEKLFF.

This chain joins TRBV29-1 and TRBJ2-2, with 7 bases that match TRBD2. From germline, CDR1 is SQVTM and CDR2 ANQGSEA. CDR3 length equals 13 residues. Trimming at V came to 4 bases and at J to 8 bases, leaving 7 bases not matched to a gene. The CDR3 sequence is CSVAQRDWGELFF. The CDR3 region has the DNA TGCAGCGTTGCCCAGCGGGACTGGGGGGAGCTGTTTTTT.